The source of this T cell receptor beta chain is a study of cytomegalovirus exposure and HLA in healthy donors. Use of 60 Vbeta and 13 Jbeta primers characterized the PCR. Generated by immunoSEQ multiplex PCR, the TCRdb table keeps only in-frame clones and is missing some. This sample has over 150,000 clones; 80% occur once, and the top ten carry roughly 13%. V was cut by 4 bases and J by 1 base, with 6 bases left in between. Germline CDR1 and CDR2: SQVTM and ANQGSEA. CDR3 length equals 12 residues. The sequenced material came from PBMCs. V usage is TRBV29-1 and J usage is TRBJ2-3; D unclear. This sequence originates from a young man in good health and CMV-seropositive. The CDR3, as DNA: TGCAGCGTTGCTTCAGGCACAGATACGCAGTATTTT. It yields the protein CSVASGTDTQYF.